The 20 T cell receptor beta chains in this list originate from one sample, sequenced in a study of read filtering for tumor transcriptome and immune sequencing. The library was built from 400 to 500 ng RNA with molecular barcoded adaptors for alpha/delta and beta/gamma chains. TCRdb re-called the reads through MiXCR, storing one row per CDR3 protein. The data hold tens of thousands of distinct CDR3 sequences, with around 19% observed a single time. Sequencing input: a population of CD138-negative cells sorted from bone marrow. The receptors were gathered from a donor aged 40 or older with multiple myeloma.

This chain links TRBV28 with TRBJ1-5; no reliable D call. This CDR3 has 17 amino acids. V was cut by 8 bases and J by 0 bases, with 20 bases left in between. The V gene's germline CDR1 is MDHEN and CDR2 SYDVKM. CDR3 loop: CASVPPPWDFSNQPQHF. In DNA form, the CDR3 reads TGTGCCAGCGTCCCCCCGCCTTGGGATTTTAGCAATCAGCCCCAGCATTTT.

This clonotype has a count of ten or more. This chain connects TRBV29-1 to TRBJ1-5, with no clear D. The V gene's germline CDR1 is SQVTM and CDR2 ANQGSEA. V was clipped by 4 bases and J by 1 base, with 5 bases between them. The CDR3 runs 12 residues. CDR3 bases: TGCAGCGTTGGGAACAGCAATCAGCCCCAGCATTTT. Residues: CSVGNSNQPQHF.

This clonotype has at least ten counts. This rearrangement joins TRBV29-1 to TRBJ2-4, with D possibly TRBD1 on 6 matching bases. This CDR3 comprises 17 residues. Germline values: CDR1 SQVTM, CDR2 ANQGSEA. The V and J ends lost 6 bases and 0 bases respectively, with 21 bases between them. The CDR3 reads CSVRAFGQPIAKNIQYF. In DNA form, the CDR3 reads TGCAGCGTCCGAGCTTTCGGACAGCCTATAGCCAAAAACATTCAGTACTTC.

This clonotype has a count of ten or more. This chain connects TRBV20-1 to TRBJ1-5, with 7 positions matching TRBD1. Germline CDR1 and CDR2: DFQATT and SNEGSKA (reference sequence). This CDR3 region has 13 residues. With 2 bases clipped from V and 7 bases from J, the junction kept 5 bases outside the gene matches. CDR3 protein: CSARTQQGQPQHF. CDR3 nucleotide sequence: TGCAGTGCTAGAACTCAACAGGGGCAGCCCCAGCATTTT.

The chain has TRBV12-3 or TRBV12-4 and TRBJ1-5; D is unclear. CDR3 length: 14 amino acids. Trimming cost V 5 bases and J 7 bases, with 15 bases left between them. This CDR3 reads CASSPLPEQQPQHF. The CDR3 bases are TGTGCCAGCAGTCCTCTTCCTGAACAACAGCCCCAGCATTTT.

Only a few counts were recorded for this clonotype. The CDR3 here is CASRSRDRYNEQFF. In DNA form, the CDR3 reads TGTGCCAGCAGATCCAGGGACCGCTACAATGAGCAGTTCTTC. V usage is TRBV6-2 or TRBV6-3 and J usage is TRBJ2-1; D might be TRBD1 or TRBD2, each matching 5 bases. This CDR3 spans 14 amino acids. Germline V gene lookup returns CDR1 MNHEY and CDR2 SVGEGT. Trimming removed 6 bases from V and 3 bases from J, with 12 bases in between.

There are many counts of this clonotype. The chain has TRBV20-1 and TRBJ2-1; D possibly matches TRBD1 or TRBD2 (5 bases each). The CDR3 runs to 16 residues. V shed 2 bases and J shed 2 bases, with 16 bases lying between them. Germline V gene sequence: CDR1 DFQATT, CDR2 SNEGSKA (reference sequence). CDR3 nucleotides: TGCAGTGCTAGATTCCTCGGGGCTCGAACCTACAATGAGCAGTTCTTC. It codes for CSARFLGARTYNEQFF.

A note on this clonotype: Just one base apart from a much larger clone, this may be a read error. No conserved phenylalanine or tryptophan is present at the end of the CDR3, so a read error is the likely explanation. The chain carries TRBV7-9 and TRBJ1-4; D remains unclear. Trimming left V 2 bases short and J 7 bases short, with 2 bases between. This CDR3 is built from 11 residues. Germline V lookup: CDR1 SEHNR, CDR2 FQNEAQ (reference sequence). This CDR3 is CASSLFEKLFL. CDR3 bases: TGTGCCAGCAGCTTATTTGAAAAACTGTTTTTA.

This clonotype was counted at least ten times. This chain links TRBV5-4 with TRBJ2-7; 7 bases align to TRBD2. CDR1 is SGHNT, CDR2 YYREEE, per germline (reference sequence). This CDR3 has 13 amino acids. Unmatched junction bases numbered 8, after V lost 4 bases and J lost 7 bases. For the CDR3, the DNA is TGTGCCAGCAGCACACTAGCGACGCGTGAGCAGTACTTC. Protein sequence: CASSTLATREQYF.

This clonotype was recorded at least ten times. The rearrangement joins TRBV29-1 to TRBJ2-4; possibly TRBD2 for D (5 bases). Germline lookup yields CDR1 SQVTM and CDR2 ANQGSEA. V lost 7 bases to trimming and J lost 0 bases, with 10 bases between them. This CDR3 is 13 amino acids long. The DNA of the CDR3 is TGCAGCGCGGCCGGGGAAGCCAAAAACATTCAGTACTTC. Translating gives CSAAGEAKNIQYF.

This clonotype was found many times. This chain uses TRBV10-2 with TRBJ2-2; 11 nucleotides match TRBD2. Germline values: CDR1 WSHSY, CDR2 SAAADI. V gave up 7 bases and J gave up 5 bases; unmatched junction bases: 12. CDR3 length: 17 amino acids. CDR3 protein: CASTKGRSGRGTGELFF. For the CDR3, the DNA is TGCGCCAGCACCAAGGGGCGTAGCGGGAGGGGGACCGGGGAGCTGTTTTTT.

In this sample, this clonotype turned up many times. This chain uses TRBV24-1 with TRBJ2-1; D remains unclear. V was trimmed by 2 bases and J by 2 bases, leaving 9 bases between them. The CDR3 totals 15 residues. Germline V gene lookup returns CDR1 KGHDR and CDR2 SFDVKD. The CDR3 protein is CATSDSHPAYNEQFF. The CDR3 DNA sequence: TGTGCCACCAGTGATTCCCACCCAGCCTACAATGAGCAGTTCTTC.

This clonotype was counted ten times or more. The chain employs TRBV5-1 and TRBJ2-2, with TRBD1 matching 7 bases. This CDR3 contains 13 residues. CDR1 SGHRS and CDR2 YFSETQ come from the germline V gene. V dropped 4 bases and J dropped 6; count of bases not matched to a gene: 3. Written as DNA, the CDR3 is TGCGCCAGCAGCGAAGACAGGGCCGGGGAGCTGTTTTTT. As protein: CASSEDRAGELFF.

The table lists this clonotype with many counts. The V call is TRBV18, the J call TRBJ1-1; no definite D call. Trimming left V 3 bases short and J 7 bases short, with 24 bases between. Germline CDR1 KGHSH, CDR2 LQKENI. The CDR3 consists of 17 residues. In nucleotides, the CDR3 is TGTGCCAGCTCACCGTGGGCCGGTGCCTTACCTTCCGATGAAGCTTTCTTT. This gives the protein CASSPWAGALPSDEAFF.

This clonotype came up a few times. The gene calls are TRBV19 and TRBJ2-2; 8 nucleotides line up with TRBD1. The V segment lost 5 bases and the J segment 4 bases; nucleotides outside the gene matches: 3. Per germline, CDR1 LNHDA and CDR2 SQIVND (reference sequence). The CDR3 length is 14 residues. The CDR3 protein is CASSSGQVTGELFF. CDR3 DNA sequence: TGTGCCAGTAGTTCGGGACAGGTCACCGGGGAGCTGTTTTTT. The full variable domain, rest sourced from reference TRBV19 and TRBJ2-2, is DGGITQSPKYLFRKEGQNVTLSCEQNLNHDAMYWYRQDPGQGLRLIYYSQIVNDFQKGDIAEGYSVSREKKESFPLTVTSAQKNPTAFYLCASSSGQVTGELFFGEGSRLTVL.

The sample holds many counts of this clonotype. The rearrangement joins TRBV6-2 or TRBV6-3 to TRBJ1-5; a possible D gene is TRBD1 (6 bases). V lost 8 bases and J 2 bases, leaving 19 bases between the germline ends. Per germline, CDR1 MNHEY and CDR2 SVGEGT. CDR3 length: 16 residues. The CDR3 DNA sequence: TGTGCCAGCGAGAGGAGGACAGTATTTGGCAATCAGCCCCAGCATTTT. Translated: CASERRTVFGNQPQHF.

This clonotype was seen at least ten times. The rearrangement uses TRBV7-2 and TRBJ2-5, with 9 bases identical to TRBD2. This CDR3 contains 14 residues. Trimming took 3 bases from V and 3 from J; bases not matched to a gene: 2. Germline V CDR1 and CDR2: SGHTA, FQGNSA. The CDR3 DNA is TGTGCCAGCAGCTTGTCTAGCGGGAAAGAGACCCAGTACTTC. Translating it yields CASSLSSGKETQYF. The whole variable domain, filled in from reference TRBV7-2 and TRBJ2-5, reads GAGVSQSPSNKVTEKGKDVELRCDPISGHTALYWYRQSLGQGLEFLIYFQGNSAPDKSGLPSDRFSAERTGGSVSTLTIQRTQQEDSAVYLCASSLSSGKETQYFGPGTRLLVL.

With respect to this clonotype: This is likely a read error, given that the CDR3 carries no conserved phenylalanine or tryptophan at its end. This sequence joins TRBV29-1 and TRBJ1-2; maybe TRBD1 (5 bases). Germline lookup yields CDR1 SQVTM and CDR2 ANQGSEA. The CDR3 is made up of 11 amino acids. CDR3 nucleotide sequence: TGCACCGGGGCGCGGGTTGACGGCTACACCCTC. Its translation is CTGARVDGYTL.

Comments on this clonotype: A read error may explain this, as a much larger clone is one base away. This rearrangement joins TRBV5-1 to TRBJ2-7; 8 positions agree with TRBD2. This CDR3 contains 15 residues. Germline V gene sequence: CDR1 SGHRS, CDR2 YFSETQ. CDR3 in DNA: TGCGCCAGCAGCGTAAGGACTAGCTTAATCTACGAGCATTACTTC. Translated, it gives CASSVRTSLIYEHYF.

This clonotype was seen ten or more times. The genes are TRBV6-5 and TRBJ1-5; 7 nucleotides agree with TRBD1. The CDR3 loop spans 14 amino acids. Germline V lookup: CDR1 MNHEY, CDR2 SVGAGI. J was trimmed by 5 bases and V by 9 bases; bases with no gene match: 10. Written as DNA, the CDR3 is TGTGCCAGTGACCCCACAGGGGCCGATCAGCCCCAGCATTTT. This encodes CASDPTGADQPQHF.